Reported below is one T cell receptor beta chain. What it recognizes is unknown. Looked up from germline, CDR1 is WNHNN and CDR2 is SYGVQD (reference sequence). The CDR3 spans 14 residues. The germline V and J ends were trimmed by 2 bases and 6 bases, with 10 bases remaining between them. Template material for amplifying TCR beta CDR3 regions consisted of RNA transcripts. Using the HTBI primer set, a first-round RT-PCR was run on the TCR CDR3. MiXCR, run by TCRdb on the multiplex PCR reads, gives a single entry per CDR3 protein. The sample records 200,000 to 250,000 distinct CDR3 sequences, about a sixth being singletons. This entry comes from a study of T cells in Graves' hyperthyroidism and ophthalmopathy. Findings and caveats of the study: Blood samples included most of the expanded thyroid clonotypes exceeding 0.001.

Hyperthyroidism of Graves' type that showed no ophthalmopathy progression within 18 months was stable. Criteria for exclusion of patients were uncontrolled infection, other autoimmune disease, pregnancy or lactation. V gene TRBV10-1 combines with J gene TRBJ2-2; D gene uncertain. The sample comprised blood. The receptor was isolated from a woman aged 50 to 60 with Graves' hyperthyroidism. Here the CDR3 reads CASSEMGLPGELFF. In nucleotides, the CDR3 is TGCGCCAGCAGTGAGATGGGCCTTCCCGGGGAGCTGTTTTTT.